This T cell receptor beta chain was recorded in a study of shared clonotypes between healthy human individuals. The overall study: The study enrolled two women and a few men aged 18 to 49. CD4 naive and memory got three plates each, CD8 naive two, CD8 memory one.

The method was immunoSEQ multiplex PCR; TCRdb's version includes in-frame clones alone and lacks a portion of them. The table includes roughly 2.6 million clones, 85% to 95% detected once. Trimming took 0 bases from V and 10 from J, leaving 25 bases between them. The germline V gene has CDR1 SGHRS and CDR2 YFSETQ. This CDR3 is built from 18 residues. Partitioning of CD4+ cells yielded a CD45RA+ naive subset and a CD45RA-negative memory subset. The sequence was collected from a man aged 18 to 29 in good health. The chain is built from TRBV5-1 and TRBJ1-4, with D perhaps TRBD1 (6 bases). Sequences were obtained from naive CD4+ T cells sorted from blood. The subset: CD45RA+ positively selected. This CDR3 is CASSLDPPGGSGKGKLFF. The CDR3 DNA sequence: TGCGCCAGCAGCTTGGACCCTCCTGGGGGCAGCGGTAAGGGAAAACTGTTTTTT. The full variable domain, with the rest looked up from reference TRBV5-1 and TRBJ1-4, is KAGVTQTPRYLIKTRGQQVTLSCSPISGHRSVSWYQQTPGQGLQFLFEYFSETQRNKGNFPGRFSGRQFSNSRSEMNVSTLELGDSALYLCASSLDPPGGSGKGKLFFGSGTQLSVL.